A single sample is the source of the 10 T cell receptor beta chains below, sequenced in a study of blood T cell repertoires in COVID-19. Data came from immunoSEQ multiplex PCR; TCRdb stores just in-frame clones and leaves some out. The sample carries approximately 300,000 clones, approximately 91% recorded once. Material for sequencing was PBMCs or T cells enriched from blood (not recorded which). The receptors here all came from a man in his sixties who had recovered from COVID-19.

The V and J genes are TRBV18 and TRBJ1-3; no firm D call. This CDR3 has 16 amino acids. Germline CDR1 and CDR2: KGHSH and LQKENI. Trimming took off 3 bases at V and 0 bases at J, with 12 bases between the two ends. The chain's CDR3 is CASSPSEGVSGNTIYF. CDR3 sequence (DNA): TGTGCCAGCTCACCCTCGGAGGGAGTCTCTGGAAACACCATATATTTT.

A remark on this clone: Possible read error: a much larger clone is one base away. The V and J genes are TRBV7-2 and TRBJ2-1; TRBD2 matches 10 bases. V shed 5 bases, J shed 0 bases, and the junction held 4 bases outside the gene matches. This CDR3 comprises 16 residues. In germline, CDR1 is SGHTA, CDR2 FQGNSA. Here the CDR3 DNA reads TGTGCCAGCAGCCCCGGACTAGCGGTCTCCTACAATGAGCAGTTCTTC. It encodes CASSPGLAVSYNEQFF.

The rearrangement links TRBV5-6 to TRBJ1-2, with D uncertain. Trimming removed 1 base from V and 8 bases from J, with 12 bases in between. This CDR3 spans 13 amino acids. The germline V gene encodes CDR1 SGHDT and CDR2 YYEEEE. The CDR3 coding sequence is TGTGCCAGCAGCTTGTCCCCGGGTAACGGCTACACCTTC. It translates to CASSLSPGNGYTF.

The chain links TRBV20-1 to TRBJ2-6; 7 bases map to TRBD2. Germline assignment: CDR1 DFQATT and CDR2 SNEGSKA (reference sequence). This CDR3 region has 18 residues. Unmatched junction bases numbered 11, after V lost 3 bases and J lost 0 bases. Here the CDR3 DNA reads TGCAGTGCTAGTAGGCCCAGCGGGATAATCTCTGGGGCCAACGTCCTGACTTTC. Its protein product is CSASRPSGIISGANVLTF.

V is TRBV21-1 and J is TRBJ2-1; whether TRBD2, the table's D call, matches the DNA was not checked. TRBV21-1 is described as a pseudogene. CDR3 length: 17 amino acids. The CDR3 region is CASSLPPSASGYNEQFF. Here the CDR3 DNA reads TGTGCCAGCAGCCTCCCCCCTTCGGCTAGCGGTTACAATGAGCAGTTCTTC.

In its sample, this clone was seen once. CDR3: CSVEPRYEQFF. Here the CDR3 DNA reads TGCAGCGTTGAGCCGAGGTATGAGCAGTTCTTC. V and J are TRBV29-1 and TRBJ2-1, with no clear D. The ends were cut back, 3 bases at V and 8 bases at J, with 8 bases in the middle. This CDR3 has 11 residues. CDR1 and CDR2 (germline): SQVTM, ANQGSEA.

The rearrangement links TRBV6-5 to TRBJ1-1; a possible D gene is TRBD1 (5 bases). Looked up from germline, CDR1 is MNHEY and CDR2 is SVGAGI. The CDR3 is made up of 13 amino acids. Trimming took off 7 bases at V and 0 bases at J, with 9 bases between the two ends. CDR3 amino acids: CASTSTVNTEAFF. The CDR3 DNA reads TGTGCCAGCACTTCGACAGTGAACACTGAAGCTTTCTTT.

The chain joins TRBV6-1 to TRBJ2-7; 11 bases agree with TRBD2. J was trimmed by 0 bases and V by 6 bases; bases with no gene match: 4. Germline V lookup: CDR1 MNHNS, CDR2 SASEGT. The CDR3 covers 15 residues. CDR3 in amino acids: CASSIAGGHSYEQYF. DNA for the CDR3: TGTGCCAGCAGCATAGCGGGAGGGCACTCCTACGAGCAGTACTTC.

V gene TRBV9 combines with J gene TRBJ2-3; D unresolved. The length of the CDR3 is 13 residues. The germline gives CDR1 SGDLS, CDR2 YYNGEE. V was shortened by 0 bases and J by 5 bases, with 7 bases between the two germline ends. The CDR3 spells CASSVGAQDTQYF. CDR3 nucleotide sequence: TGTGCCAGCAGCGTAGGAGCCCAAGATACGCAGTATTTT.

V and J are TRBV5-4 and TRBJ2-2; TRBD1 matches at 7 bases. The CDR3 has 14 residues. The ends lost 4 bases at V and 4 bases at J; junction bases unmatched: 4. The germline V gene has CDR1 SGHNT and CDR2 YYREEE (reference sequence). CDR3 protein: CASSPGQLTGELFF. The CDR3 DNA follows: TGTGCCAGCAGCCCGGGACAGCTCACCGGGGAGCTGTTTTTT. The full variable domain, rest sourced from reference TRBV5-4 and TRBJ2-2, is ETGVTQSPTHLIKTRGQQVTLRCSSQSGHNTVSWYQQALGQGPQFIFQYYREEENGRGNFPPRFSGLQFPNYSSELNVNALELDDSALYLCASSPGQLTGELFFGEGSRLTVL.